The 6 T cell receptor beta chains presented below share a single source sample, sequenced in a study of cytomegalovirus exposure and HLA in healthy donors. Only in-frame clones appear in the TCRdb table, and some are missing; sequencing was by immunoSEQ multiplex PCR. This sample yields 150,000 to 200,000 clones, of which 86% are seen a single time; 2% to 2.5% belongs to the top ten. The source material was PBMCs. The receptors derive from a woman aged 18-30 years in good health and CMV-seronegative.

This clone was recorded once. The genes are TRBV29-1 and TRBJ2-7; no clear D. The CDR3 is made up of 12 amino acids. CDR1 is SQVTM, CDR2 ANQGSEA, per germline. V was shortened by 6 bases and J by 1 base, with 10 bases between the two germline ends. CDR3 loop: CSVLTESYEQYF. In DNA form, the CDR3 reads TGCAGCGTCCTGACTGAATCCTACGAGCAGTACTTC.

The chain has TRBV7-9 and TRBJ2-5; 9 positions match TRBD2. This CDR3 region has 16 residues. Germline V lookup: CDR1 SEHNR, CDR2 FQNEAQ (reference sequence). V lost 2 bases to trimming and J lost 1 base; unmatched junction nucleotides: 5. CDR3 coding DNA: TGTGCCAGCAGCTTACAGGCGGGGGGGCCCCAAGAGACCCAGTACTTC. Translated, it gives CASSLQAGGPQETQYF.

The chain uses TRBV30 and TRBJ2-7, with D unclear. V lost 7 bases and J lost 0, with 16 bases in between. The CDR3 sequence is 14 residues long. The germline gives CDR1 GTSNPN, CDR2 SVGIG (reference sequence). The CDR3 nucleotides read TGTGCCTATGATCGCACAACCAGCTCCTACGAGCAGTACTTC. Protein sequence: CAYDRTTSSYEQYF. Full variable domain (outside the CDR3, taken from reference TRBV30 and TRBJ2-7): SQTIHQWPATLVQPVGSPLSLECTVEGTSNPNLYWYRQAAGRGLQLLFYSVGIGQISSEVPQNLSASRPQDRQFILSSKKLLLSDSGFYLCAYDRTTSSYEQYFGPGTRLTVT.

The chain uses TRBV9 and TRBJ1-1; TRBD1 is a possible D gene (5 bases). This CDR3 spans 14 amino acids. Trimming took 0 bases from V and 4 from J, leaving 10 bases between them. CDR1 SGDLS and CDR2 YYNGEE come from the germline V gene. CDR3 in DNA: TGTGCCAGCAGCGTAGACGGGGGAGGCACTGAAGCTTTCTTT. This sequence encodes CASSVDGGGTEAFF.

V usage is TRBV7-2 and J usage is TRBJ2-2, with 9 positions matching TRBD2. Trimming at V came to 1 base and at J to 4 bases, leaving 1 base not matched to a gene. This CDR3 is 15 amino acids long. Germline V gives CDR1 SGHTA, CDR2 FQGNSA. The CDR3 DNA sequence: TGTGCCAGCAGCTTAGGACTAGCGGTCACCGGGGAGCTGTTTTTT. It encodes CASSLGLAVTGELFF.

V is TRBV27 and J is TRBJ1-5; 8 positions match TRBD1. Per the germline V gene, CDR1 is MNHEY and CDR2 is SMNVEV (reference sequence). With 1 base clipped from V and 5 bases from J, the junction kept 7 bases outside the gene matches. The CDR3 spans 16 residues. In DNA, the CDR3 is TGTGCCAGCAGTTTATTAGGCAGGGGGCGCGATCAGCCCCAGCATTTT. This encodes CASSLLGRGRDQPQHF.